This TCR beta chain was identified in a study of cytomegalovirus exposure and HLA in healthy donors. Study in general: An early release of data contained some 80 million unique TCRs, which came from HLA-typed donors.

This PCR relied on a set of 60 Vbeta primers and 13 Jbeta primers. Data came from immunoSEQ multiplex PCR; TCRdb stores just in-frame clones and leaves some out. The sample shows 150,000 to 200,000 clones, about 9% of them seen only once. Points from the study as a whole: Cytomegalovirus-associated status was assigned to about 150 TCR beta chains. Most sequenced TCRs were rare (though some public TCRs occurred in many donors). Sequencing likely produced, as an artifact, a cluster of highly shared sequence variants.

This clone has only a few counts. The antigen remains unidentified. This CDR3 has 13 residues. Trimming pared 4 bases from V and 4 bases from J, leaving 10 bases between. Germline assignment: CDR1 SNHLY and CDR2 FYNNEI. Input material: PBMCs. This receptor was taken from a woman aged 25-40 years in good health and CMV-seropositive. J is TRBJ1-2 and V is TRBV2; no clear D. The CDR3 region is CASSVQEGYGYTF. The DNA for the CDR3 is TGTGCCAGCAGTGTCCAGGAAGGCTATGGCTACACCTTC.